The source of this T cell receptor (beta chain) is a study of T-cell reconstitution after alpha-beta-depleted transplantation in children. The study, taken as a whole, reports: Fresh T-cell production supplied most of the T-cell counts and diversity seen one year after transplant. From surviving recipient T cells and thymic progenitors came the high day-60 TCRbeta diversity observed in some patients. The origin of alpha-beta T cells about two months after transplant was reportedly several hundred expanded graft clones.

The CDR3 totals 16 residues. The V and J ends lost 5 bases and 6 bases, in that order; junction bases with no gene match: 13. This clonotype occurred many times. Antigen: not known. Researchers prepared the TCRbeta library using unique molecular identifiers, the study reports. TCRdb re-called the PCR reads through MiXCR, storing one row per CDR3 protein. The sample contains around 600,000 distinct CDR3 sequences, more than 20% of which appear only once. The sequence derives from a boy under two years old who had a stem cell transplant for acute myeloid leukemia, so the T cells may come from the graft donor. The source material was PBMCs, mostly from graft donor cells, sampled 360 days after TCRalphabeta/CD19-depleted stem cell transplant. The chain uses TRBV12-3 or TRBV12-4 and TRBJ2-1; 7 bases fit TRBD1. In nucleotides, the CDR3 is TGTGCCAGCAGTCAACCGCCGGGACAGCTTCTCAATGAGCAGTTCTTC. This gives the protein CASSQPPGQLLNEQFF.